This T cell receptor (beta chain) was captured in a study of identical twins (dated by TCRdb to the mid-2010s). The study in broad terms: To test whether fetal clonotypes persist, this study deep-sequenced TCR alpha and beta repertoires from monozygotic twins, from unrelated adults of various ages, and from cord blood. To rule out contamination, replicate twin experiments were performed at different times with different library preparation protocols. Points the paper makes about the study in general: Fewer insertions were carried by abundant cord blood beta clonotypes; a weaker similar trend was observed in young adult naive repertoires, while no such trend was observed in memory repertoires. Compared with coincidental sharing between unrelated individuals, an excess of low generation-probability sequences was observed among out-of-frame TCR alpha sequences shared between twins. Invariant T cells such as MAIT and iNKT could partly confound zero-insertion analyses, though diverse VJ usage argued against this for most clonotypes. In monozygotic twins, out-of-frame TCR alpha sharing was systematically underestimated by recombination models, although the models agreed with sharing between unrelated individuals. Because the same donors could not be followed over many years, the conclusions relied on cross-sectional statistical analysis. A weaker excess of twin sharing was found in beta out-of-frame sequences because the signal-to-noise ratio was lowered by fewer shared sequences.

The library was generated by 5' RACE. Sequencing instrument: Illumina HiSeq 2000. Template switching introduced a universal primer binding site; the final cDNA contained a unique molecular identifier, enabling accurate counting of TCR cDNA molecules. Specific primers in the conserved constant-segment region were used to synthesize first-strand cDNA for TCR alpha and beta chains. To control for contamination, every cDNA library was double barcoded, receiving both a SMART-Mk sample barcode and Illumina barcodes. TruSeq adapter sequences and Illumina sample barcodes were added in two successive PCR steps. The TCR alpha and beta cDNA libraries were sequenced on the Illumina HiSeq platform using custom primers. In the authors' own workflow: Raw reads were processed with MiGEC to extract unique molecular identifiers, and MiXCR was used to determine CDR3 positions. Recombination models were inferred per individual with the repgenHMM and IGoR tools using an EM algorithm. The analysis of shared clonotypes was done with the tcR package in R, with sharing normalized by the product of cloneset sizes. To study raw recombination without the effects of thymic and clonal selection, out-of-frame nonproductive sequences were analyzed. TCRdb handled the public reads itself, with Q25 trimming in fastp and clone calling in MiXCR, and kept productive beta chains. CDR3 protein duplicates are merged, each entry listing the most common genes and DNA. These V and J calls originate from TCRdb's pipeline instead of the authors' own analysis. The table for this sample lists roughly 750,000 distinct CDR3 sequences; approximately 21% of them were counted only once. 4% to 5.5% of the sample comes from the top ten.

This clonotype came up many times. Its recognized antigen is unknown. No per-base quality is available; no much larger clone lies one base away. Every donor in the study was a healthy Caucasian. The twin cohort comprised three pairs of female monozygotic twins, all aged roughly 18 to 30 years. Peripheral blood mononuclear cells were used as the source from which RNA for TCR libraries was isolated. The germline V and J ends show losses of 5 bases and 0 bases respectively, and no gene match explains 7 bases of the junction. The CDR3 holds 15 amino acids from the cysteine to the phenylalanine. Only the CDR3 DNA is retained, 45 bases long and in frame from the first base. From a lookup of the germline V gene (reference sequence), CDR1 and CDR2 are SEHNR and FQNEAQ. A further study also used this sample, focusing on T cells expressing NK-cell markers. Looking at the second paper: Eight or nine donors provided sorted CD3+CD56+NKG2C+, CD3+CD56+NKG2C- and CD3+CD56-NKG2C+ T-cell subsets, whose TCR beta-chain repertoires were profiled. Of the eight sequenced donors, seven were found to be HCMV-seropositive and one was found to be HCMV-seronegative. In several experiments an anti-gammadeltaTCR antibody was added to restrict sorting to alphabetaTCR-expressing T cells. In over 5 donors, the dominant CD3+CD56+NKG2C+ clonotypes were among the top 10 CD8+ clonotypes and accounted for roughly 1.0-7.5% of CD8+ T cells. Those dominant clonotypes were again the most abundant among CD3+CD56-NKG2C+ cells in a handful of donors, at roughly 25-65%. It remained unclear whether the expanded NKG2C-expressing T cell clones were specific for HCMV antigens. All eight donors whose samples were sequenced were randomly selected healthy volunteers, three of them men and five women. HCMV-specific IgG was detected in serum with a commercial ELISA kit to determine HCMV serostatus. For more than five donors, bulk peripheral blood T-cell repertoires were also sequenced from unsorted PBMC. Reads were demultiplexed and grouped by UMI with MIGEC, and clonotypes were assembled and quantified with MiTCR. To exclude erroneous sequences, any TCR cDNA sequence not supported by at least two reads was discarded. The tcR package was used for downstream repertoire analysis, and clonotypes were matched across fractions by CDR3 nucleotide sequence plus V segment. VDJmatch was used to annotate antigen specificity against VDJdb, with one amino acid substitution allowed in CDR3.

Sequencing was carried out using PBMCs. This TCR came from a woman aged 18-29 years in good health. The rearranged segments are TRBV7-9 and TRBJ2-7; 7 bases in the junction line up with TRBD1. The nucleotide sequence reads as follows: TGTGCCAGCAGCGCATCCAGGGGGTACTCCTACGAGCAGTACTTC. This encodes CASSASRGYSYEQYF. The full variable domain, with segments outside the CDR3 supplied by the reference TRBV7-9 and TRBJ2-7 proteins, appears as DTGVSQNPRHKITKRGQNVTFRCDPISEHNRLYWYRQTLGQGPEFLTYFQNEAQLEKSRLLSDRFSAERPKGSFSTLEIQRTEQGDSAMYLCASSASRGYSYEQYFGPGTRLTVT.